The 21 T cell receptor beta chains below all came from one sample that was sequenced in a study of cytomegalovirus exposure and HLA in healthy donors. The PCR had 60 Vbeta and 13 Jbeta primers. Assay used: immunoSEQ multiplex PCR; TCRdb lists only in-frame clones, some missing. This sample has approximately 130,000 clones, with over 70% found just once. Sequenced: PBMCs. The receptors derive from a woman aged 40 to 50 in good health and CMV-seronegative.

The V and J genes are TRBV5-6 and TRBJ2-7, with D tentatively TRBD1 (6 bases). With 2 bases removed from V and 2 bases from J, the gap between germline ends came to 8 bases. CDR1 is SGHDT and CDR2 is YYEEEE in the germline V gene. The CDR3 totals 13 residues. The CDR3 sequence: CASSLTGTYEQYF. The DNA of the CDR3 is TGTGCCAGCAGCTTAACAGGGACCTACGAGCAGTACTTC.

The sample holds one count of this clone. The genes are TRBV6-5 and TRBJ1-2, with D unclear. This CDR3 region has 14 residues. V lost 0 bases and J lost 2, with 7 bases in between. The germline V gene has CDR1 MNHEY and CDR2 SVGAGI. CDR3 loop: CASSYSNKNYGYTF. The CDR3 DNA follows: TGTGCCAGCAGTTACTCGAACAAGAACTATGGCTACACCTTC.

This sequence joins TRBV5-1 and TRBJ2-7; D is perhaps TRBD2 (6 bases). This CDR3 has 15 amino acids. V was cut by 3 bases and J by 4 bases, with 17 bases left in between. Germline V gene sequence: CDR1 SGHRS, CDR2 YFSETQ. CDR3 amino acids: CASSSVGGGGYEQYF. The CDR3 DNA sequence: TGCGCCAGCAGCTCGGTGGGGGGTGGTGGGTACGAGCAGTACTTC.

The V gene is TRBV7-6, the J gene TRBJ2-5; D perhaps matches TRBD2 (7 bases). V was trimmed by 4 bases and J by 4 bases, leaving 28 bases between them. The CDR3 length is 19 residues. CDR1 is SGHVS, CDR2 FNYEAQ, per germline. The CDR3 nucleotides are TGTGCCAGCAGCTCCCTCTATTCCGGGGTACGGGGGGCCCCAGAGACCCAGTACTTC. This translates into CASSSLYSGVRGAPETQYF.

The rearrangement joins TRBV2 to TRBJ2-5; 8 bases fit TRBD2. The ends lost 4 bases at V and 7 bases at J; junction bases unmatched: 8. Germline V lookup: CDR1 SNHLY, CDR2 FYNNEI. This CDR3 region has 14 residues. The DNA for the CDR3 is TGTGCCAGCAGTGGTAGCGGGGAGCACGGGACCCAGTACTTC. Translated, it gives CASSGSGEHGTQYF. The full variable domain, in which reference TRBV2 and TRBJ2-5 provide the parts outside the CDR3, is EPEVTQTPSHQVTQMGQEVILRCVPISNHLYFYWYRQILGQKVEFLVSFYNNEISEKSEIFDDQFSVERPDGSNFTLKIRSTKLEDSAMYFCASSGSGEHGTQYFGPGTRLLVL.

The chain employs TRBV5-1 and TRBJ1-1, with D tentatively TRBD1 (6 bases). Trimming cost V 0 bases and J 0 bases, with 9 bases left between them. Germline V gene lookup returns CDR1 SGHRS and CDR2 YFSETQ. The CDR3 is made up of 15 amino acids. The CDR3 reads CASSLEGQMNTEAFF. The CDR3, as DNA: TGCGCCAGCAGCTTGGAAGGACAGATGAACACTGAAGCTTTCTTT.

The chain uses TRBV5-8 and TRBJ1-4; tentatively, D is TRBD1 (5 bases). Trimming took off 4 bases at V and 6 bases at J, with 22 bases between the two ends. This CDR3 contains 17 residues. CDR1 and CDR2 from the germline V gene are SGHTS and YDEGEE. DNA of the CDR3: TGTGCCAGCAGCGGTTTTAGAATACAGGAGGGTTATGAAAAACTGTTTTTT. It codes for CASSGFRIQEGYEKLFF. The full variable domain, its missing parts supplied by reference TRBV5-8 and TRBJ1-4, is EAGVTQSPTHLIKTRGQQATLRCSPISGHTSVYWYQQALGLGLQFLLWYDEGEERNRGNFPPRFSGRQFPNYSSELNVNALELEDSALYLCASSGFRIQEGYEKLFFGSGTQLSVL.

CDR3 coding DNA: TGTGCCTGGAGGTGGGGGGGGGCTAGCACAGATACGCAGTATTTT. Its translation is CAWRWGGASTDTQYF. J is TRBJ2-3 and V is TRBV30, with a tentative D call TRBD2 (7 bases). The germline V gene encodes CDR1 GTSNPN and CDR2 SVGIG (reference sequence). The V gene lost 3 bases and the J gene lost 0 bases, with 13 bases spanning the gap. The CDR3 totals 15 residues. Complete variable domain (other parts from reference TRBV30 and TRBJ2-3): SQTIHQWPATLVQPVGSPLSLECTVEGTSNPNLYWYRQAAGRGLQLLFYSVGIGQISSEVPQNLSASRPQDRQFILSSKKLLLSDSGFYLCAWRWGGASTDTQYFGPGTRLTVL.

CDR3 in DNA: TGTGCCTGGAGTGCGGCGGGGAGAGAGCAGTTCTTC. Amino acids: CAWSAAGREQFF. This chain links TRBV30 with TRBJ2-7; maybe TRBD2 (6 bases). The closer fit of TRBJ2-1 to the DNA end suggests the J call may be wrong. This CDR3 has 12 residues. Germline CDR1 and CDR2: GTSNPN and SVGIG (reference sequence).

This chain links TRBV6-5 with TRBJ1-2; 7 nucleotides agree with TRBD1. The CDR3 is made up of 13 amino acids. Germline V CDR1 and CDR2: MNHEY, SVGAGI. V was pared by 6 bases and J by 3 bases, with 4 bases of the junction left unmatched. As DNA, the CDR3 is TGTGCCAGCAGCAAAGGGACAGACTATGGCTACACCTTC. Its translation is CASSKGTDYGYTF.

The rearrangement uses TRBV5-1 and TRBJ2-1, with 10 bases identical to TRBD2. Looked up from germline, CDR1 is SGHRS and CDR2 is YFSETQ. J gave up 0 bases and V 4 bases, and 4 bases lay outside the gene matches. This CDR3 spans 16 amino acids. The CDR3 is CASSSGGDSSYNEQFF. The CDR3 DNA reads TGCGCCAGCAGCAGCGGGGGGGACAGCTCCTACAATGAGCAGTTCTTC.

Here the CDR3 reads CASSPGPGGTEAFF. Here the CDR3 DNA reads TGTGCCAGCAGCCCCGGACCAGGCGGGACTGAAGCTTTCTTT. V and J are TRBV7-9 and TRBJ1-1; D is unresolved. The CDR3 spans 14 residues. The V gene lost 5 bases and the J gene lost 5 bases, with 15 bases spanning the gap. Germline V CDR1 and CDR2: SEHNR, FQNEAQ (reference sequence).

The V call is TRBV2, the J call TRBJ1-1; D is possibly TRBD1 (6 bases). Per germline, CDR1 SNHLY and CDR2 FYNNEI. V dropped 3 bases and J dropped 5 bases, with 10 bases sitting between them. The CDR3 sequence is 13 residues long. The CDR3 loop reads CASSEYRETEAFF. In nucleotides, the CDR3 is TGTGCCAGCAGTGAGTACAGGGAGACTGAAGCTTTCTTT.

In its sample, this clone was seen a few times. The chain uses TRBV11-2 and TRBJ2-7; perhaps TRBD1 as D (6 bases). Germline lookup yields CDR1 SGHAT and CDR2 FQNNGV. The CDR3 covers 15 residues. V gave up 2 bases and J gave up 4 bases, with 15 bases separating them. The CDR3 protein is CASSLPGALRYEQYF. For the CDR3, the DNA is TGTGCCAGCAGCTTACCAGGGGCCCTTAGGTACGAGCAGTACTTC.

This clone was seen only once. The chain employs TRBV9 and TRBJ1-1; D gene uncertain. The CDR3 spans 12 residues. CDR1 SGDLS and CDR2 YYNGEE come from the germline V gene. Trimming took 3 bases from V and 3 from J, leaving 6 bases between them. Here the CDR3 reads CASSDQDTEAFF. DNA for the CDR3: TGTGCCAGCAGCGATCAGGACACTGAAGCTTTCTTT.

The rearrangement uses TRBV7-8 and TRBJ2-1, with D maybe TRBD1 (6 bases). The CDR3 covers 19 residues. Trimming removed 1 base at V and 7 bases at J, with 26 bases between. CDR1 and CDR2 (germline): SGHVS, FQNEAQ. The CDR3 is CASSLGVVLDSKRGNEQFF. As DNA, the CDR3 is TGTGCCAGCAGCTTAGGGGTTGTATTGGATTCTAAAAGGGGGAATGAGCAGTTCTTC.

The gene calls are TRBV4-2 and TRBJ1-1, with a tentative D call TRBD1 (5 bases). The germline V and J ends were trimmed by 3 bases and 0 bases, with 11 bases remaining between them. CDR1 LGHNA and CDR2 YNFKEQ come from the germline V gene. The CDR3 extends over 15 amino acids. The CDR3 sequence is CASSHVTAMNTEAFF. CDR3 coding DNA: TGTGCCAGCAGCCATGTGACAGCTATGAACACTGAAGCTTTCTTT.

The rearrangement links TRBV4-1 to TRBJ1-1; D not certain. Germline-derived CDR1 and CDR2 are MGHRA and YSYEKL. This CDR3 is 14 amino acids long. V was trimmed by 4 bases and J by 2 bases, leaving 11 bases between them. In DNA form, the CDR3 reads TGCGCCAGCAGCCCCCTGGCGGGAAACACTGAAGCTTTCTTT. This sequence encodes CASSPLAGNTEAFF.

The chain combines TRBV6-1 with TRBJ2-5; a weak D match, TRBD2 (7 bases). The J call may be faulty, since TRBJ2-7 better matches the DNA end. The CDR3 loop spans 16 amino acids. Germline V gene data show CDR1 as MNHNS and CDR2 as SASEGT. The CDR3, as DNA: TGTGCCAGCAGTGAAGCCGGTCAGGGGAGGGAGTACGAGCAGTACTTC. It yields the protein CASSEAGQGREYEQYF.

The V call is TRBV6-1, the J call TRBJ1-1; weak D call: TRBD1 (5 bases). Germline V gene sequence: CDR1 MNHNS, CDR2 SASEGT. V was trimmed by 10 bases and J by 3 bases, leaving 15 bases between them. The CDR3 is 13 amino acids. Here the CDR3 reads CAIVWGGDTEAFF. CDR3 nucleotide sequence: TGTGCCATCGTGTGGGGAGGGGACACTGAAGCTTTCTTT.

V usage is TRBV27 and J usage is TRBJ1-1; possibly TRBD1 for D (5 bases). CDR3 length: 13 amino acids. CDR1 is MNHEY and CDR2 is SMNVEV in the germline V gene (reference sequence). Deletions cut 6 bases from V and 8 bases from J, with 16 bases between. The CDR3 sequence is CASRPPDRREAFF. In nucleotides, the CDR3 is TGTGCCAGCAGGCCACCAGACAGAAGGGAAGCTTTCTTT.